Listed below are T cell receptor beta chains from one sample, sequenced in a study of blood T cell repertoires in COVID-19. This table comes from immunoSEQ multiplex PCR, and its TCRdb copy is limited to in-frame clones, with some not included. The sample carries some 130,000 clones, under 95% recorded once. The sample was peripheral blood. The receptors originated from a man aged 45-65 years with active COVID-19. The CDR3 runs from the conserved cysteine through the conserved F or W. The D gene is left open where the match is weak. Not every row has a clone size; where given, it reads once, few, many or a size class.

TRBJ1-5	NA	TRBV19	NA	CASSLRVIQPQHF	TGTGCCAGTAGTCTCAGGGTGATTCAGCCCCAGCATTTT
TRBJ2-5	TRBD2	TRBV20-1	NA	CSASGSGGANKETQYF	TGCAGTGCTAGTGGTAGCGGGGGGGCGAATAAAGAGACCCAGTACTTC
TRBJ2-1	TRBD1	TRBV5-1	NA	CASSQGQGAYNEQFF	TGCGCCAGCAGCCAGGGACAGGGGGCCTACAATGAGCAGTTCTTC
TRBJ2-1	NA	TRBV2	NA	CASSERVNEQFF	TGTGCCAGCAGTGAACGGGTCAATGAGCAGTTCTTC
TRBJ1-5	NA	TRBV4-2	NA	CASSQATGTHSNQPQHF	TGTGCCAGCAGCCAGGCGACCGGGACTCATAGCAATCAGCCCCAGCATTTT
TRBJ1-2	NA	TRBV5-5	NA	CASSPRLTHPGYTF	TGTGCCAGCAGCCCCAGATTGACTCATCCTGGCTACACCTTC
TRBJ2-1	NA	TRBV20-1	NA	CSAQLNEQFF	TGCAGTGCTCAGTTAAATGAGCAGTTCTTC
TRBJ2-3	NA	TRBV7-9	once	CASSLGGPADTQYF	TGTGCCAGCAGCTTAGGGGGGCCGGCAGATACGCAGTATTTT
TRBJ2-5	TRBD1	TRBV5-6	NA	CASSLTGERKTQYF	TGTGCCAGCAGCTTGACAGGGGAGAGGAAGACCCAGTACTTC
TRBJ2-2	NA	TRBV6-5	NA	CASSYSTRTGELFF	TGTGCCAGCAGTTACTCGACAAGAACCGGGGAGCTGTTTTTT
TRBJ2-6	NA	TRBV25-1	NA	CASSATGSGANVLTF	TGTGCCAGCAGTGCTACAGGGTCTGGGGCCAACGTCCTGACTTTC
TRBJ2-5	TRBD2	TRBV5-6	NA	CASSFSRGETQYF	TGTGCCAGCAGCTTTTCGCGGGGGGAGACCCAGTACTTC
TRBJ2-3	TRBD2	TRBV11-3	NA	CASSLGRGRRETDTQYF	TGTGCCAGCAGCTTAGGCCGCGGGAGGAGGGAAACAGATACGCAGTATTTT
TRBJ2-1	TRBD1	TRBV24-1	NA	CATSDLGQDNEQFF	TGTGCCACCAGTGACCTAGGACAGGACAATGAGCAGTTCTTC
TRBJ1-4	NA	TRBV5-4	NA	CASSFTGNQYEKLFF	TGTGCCAGCAGCTTTACAGGGAACCAGTATGAAAAACTGTTTTTT